The 10 T cell receptor beta chains listed next were all sequenced from one sample in a study of early stage breast cancer tumors. Profiled with immunoSEQ multiplex PCR; TCRdb holds only in-frame clones, not every one. The data hold fewer than 80,000 clones, with about 85% observed a single time. Sequencing was performed on blood. The receptors come from a person aged 35-49 years with breast cancer.

A single count supports this clone. V is TRBV14 and J is TRBJ2-3; D call uncertain. CDR1 and CDR2 from the germline V gene are SGHDN and FVKESK. Trimming removed 5 bases at V and 0 bases at J, with 6 bases between. This CDR3 comprises 13 residues. CDR3 loop: CASSSSSTDTQYF. CDR3 nucleotide sequence: TGTGCCAGCAGCTCGTCGAGCACAGATACGCAGTATTTT.

The chain carries TRBV4-2 and TRBJ2-5; 10 bases are shared with TRBD2. V lost 0 bases to trimming and J lost 2 bases; unmatched junction nucleotides: 12. The CDR3 runs to 19 residues. Germline values: CDR1 LGHNA, CDR2 YNFKEQ. The CDR3 nucleotides are TGTGCCAGCAGCCAAGACCATGGCCAAGGACTAGCGGTACAAGAGACCCAGTACTTC. It translates to CASSQDHGQGLAVQETQYF.

The gene calls are TRBV6-1 and TRBJ1-1; a weak D match, TRBD1 (5 bases). The CDR3 has 15 residues. Germline values: CDR1 MNHNS, CDR2 SASEGT. Between the trimmed V and J ends, which lost 0 bases and 1 base, there was a span of 9 bases. The CDR3 coding sequence is TGTGCCAGCAGTGAAGCTCCCGGGGCGAACACTGAAGCTTTCTTT. The encoded protein is CASSEAPGANTEAFF.

This chain joins TRBV10-3 and TRBJ2-1; 9 nucleotides line up with TRBD1. V lost 4 bases and J lost 8; bases outside the gene matches: 3. The germline CDR1 and CDR2 sequences are ENHRY and SYGVKD. The CDR3 is 13 residues long. As DNA, the CDR3 is TGTGCCATCAGTGGGACAGGGGCTGATGAGCAGTTCTTC. It translates to CAISGTGADEQFF.

This clone was found a few times. The chain couples TRBV5-4 to TRBJ2-3; 8 nucleotides line up with TRBD2. Unmatched junction bases numbered 1, after V lost 0 bases and J lost 1 base. Germline values: CDR1 SGHNT, CDR2 YYREEE (reference sequence). The CDR3 covers 15 residues. CDR3 coding DNA: TGTGCCAGCAGCTTGGAGGGACTAGGCACAGATACGCAGTATTTT. Protein sequence: CASSLEGLGTDTQYF.

The chain employs TRBV30 and TRBJ1-6; 8 bases fit TRBD1. The CDR3 covers 16 residues. Germline values: CDR1 GTSNPN, CDR2 SVGIG (reference sequence). V was clipped by 2 bases and J by 8 bases; unmatched bases: 11. For the CDR3, the DNA is TGTGCCTGGAGTAAGTTCGGACAGGGCAAAGATTCACCCCTCCACTTT. Its protein is CAWSKFGQGKDSPLHF.

The chain links TRBV19 to TRBJ1-4; 8 bases match TRBD1. Germline V CDR1 and CDR2: LNHDA, SQIVND (reference sequence). The V and J ends lost 10 bases and 4 bases, in that order; junction bases with no gene match: 11. There are 15 residues in the CDR3. The CDR3 sequence is CATLDRGGVNEKLFF. The CDR3, as DNA: TGTGCCACACTCGACAGGGGTGGGGTTAATGAAAAACTGTTTTTT.

This chain links TRBV30 with TRBJ2-7; TRBD1 aligns across 8 bases. The CDR3 totals 11 residues. Germline CDR1 GTSNPN, CDR2 SVGIG (reference sequence). The V and J ends lost 6 bases and 3 bases, in that order; junction bases with no gene match: 1. CDR3 protein: CACTGGYEQYF. The CDR3 DNA reads as TGTGCCTGTACAGGGGGCTACGAGCAGTACTTC.

This sequence joins TRBV20-1 and TRBJ2-5; the D is unclear. There are 11 residues in the CDR3. Trimming cost V 0 bases and J 5 bases, with 4 bases left between them. Germline values: CDR1 DFQATT, CDR2 SNEGSKA (reference sequence). This CDR3 reads CSARDWETQYF. In DNA, the CDR3 is TGCAGTGCTAGAGATTGGGAGACCCAGTACTTC.

The chain links TRBV4-2 to TRBJ1-3; 8 bases line up with TRBD1. Germline CDR1 reads LGHNA; CDR2 reads YNFKEQ. The CDR3 is made up of 15 amino acids. V lost 4 bases and J lost 3; bases outside the gene matches: 5. CDR3 coding DNA: TGTGCCAGCAGCCCTGACAGGGGATATGGAAACACCATATATTTT. Its protein product is CASSPDRGYGNTIYF.